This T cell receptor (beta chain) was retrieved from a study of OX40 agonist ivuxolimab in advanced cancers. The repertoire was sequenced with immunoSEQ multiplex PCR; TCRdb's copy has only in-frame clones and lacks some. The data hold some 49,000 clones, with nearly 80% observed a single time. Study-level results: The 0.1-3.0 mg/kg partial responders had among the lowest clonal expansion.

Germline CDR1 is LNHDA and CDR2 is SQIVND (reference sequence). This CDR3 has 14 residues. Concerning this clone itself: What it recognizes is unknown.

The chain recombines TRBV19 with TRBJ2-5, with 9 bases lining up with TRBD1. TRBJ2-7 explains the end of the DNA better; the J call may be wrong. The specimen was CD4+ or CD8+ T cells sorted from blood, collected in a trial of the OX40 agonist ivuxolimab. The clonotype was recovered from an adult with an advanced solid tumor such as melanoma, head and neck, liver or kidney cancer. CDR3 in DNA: TGTGCCAGTAGTGAAACCGGGACAGGGTTCGAGCAGTACTTC. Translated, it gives CASSETGTGFEQYF.